The 2 T cell receptor beta chains below come from one sample, sequenced in a study of blood T cell repertoires in COVID-19. Produced via immunoSEQ multiplex PCR; TCRdb's table is partial and in-frame only. The sample carries about 50,000 clones, roughly 86% recorded once. Sequences were obtained from peripheral blood. The receptors shown here come from a man in his sixties with active or convalescent COVID-19.

The chain couples TRBV5-4 to TRBJ1-2, with D perhaps matching TRBD1 (5 bases). In germline, CDR1 is SGHNT, CDR2 YYREEE (reference sequence). This CDR3 is built from 15 residues. Between the trimmed V and J ends, which lost 0 bases and 5 bases, there was a span of 14 bases. CDR3 amino acids: CASSLVGQHEYGYTF. For the CDR3, the DNA is TGTGCCAGCAGCTTGGTTGGACAACACGAGTATGGCTACACCTTC.

The rearrangement joins TRBV19 to TRBJ1-1; 9 bases are a match to TRBD1. The CDR3 length is 13 residues. J lost 4 bases, V lost 6 bases, and 3 bases had no gene match. The germline CDR1 and CDR2 sequences are LNHDA and SQIVND (reference sequence). The CDR3, as DNA: TGTGCCAGTAGGGACAGGGGTGGCACTGAAGCTTTCTTT. It encodes CASRDRGGTEAFF.